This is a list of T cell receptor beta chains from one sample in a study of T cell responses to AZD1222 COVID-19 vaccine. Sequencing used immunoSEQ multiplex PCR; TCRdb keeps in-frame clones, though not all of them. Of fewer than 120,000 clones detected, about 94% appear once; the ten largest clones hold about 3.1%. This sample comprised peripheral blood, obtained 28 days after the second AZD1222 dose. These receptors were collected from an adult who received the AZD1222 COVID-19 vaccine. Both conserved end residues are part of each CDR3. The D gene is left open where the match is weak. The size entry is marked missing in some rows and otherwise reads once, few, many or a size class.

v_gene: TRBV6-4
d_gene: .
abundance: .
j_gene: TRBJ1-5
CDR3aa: CASSDLGTPGPLPYSNQPQHF
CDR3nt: TGTGCCAGCAGTGACTTAGGAACGCCGGGACCGCTCCCTTATAGCAATCAGCCCCAGCATTTT

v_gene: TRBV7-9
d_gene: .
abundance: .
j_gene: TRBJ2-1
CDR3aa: CASVDGGTYNEQFF
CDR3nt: TGTGCCAGCGTCGATGGCGGGACCTACAATGAGCAGTTCTTC

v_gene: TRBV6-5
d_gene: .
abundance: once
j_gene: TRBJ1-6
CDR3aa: CASSYSWSRGSPLHF
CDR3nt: TGTGCCAGCAGTTACTCGTGGTCAAGGGGGTCACCCCTCCACTTT

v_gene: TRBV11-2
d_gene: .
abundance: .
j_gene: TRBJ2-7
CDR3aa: CASSLVSAGWRAAYEQYF
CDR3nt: TGTGCCAGCAGCTTAGTCTCAGCCGGTTGGCGGGCAGCCTACGAGCAGTACTTC

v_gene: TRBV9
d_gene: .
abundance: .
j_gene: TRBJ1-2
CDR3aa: CASSPRWITGTVDYGYTF
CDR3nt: TGTGCCAGCAGCCCACGATGGATAACAGGTACGGTCGACTATGGCTACACCTTC

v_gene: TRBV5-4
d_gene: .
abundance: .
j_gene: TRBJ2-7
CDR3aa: CASSLVSGEGSYEQYF
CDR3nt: TGTGCCAGCAGCTTGGTTTCAGGGGAGGGCTCCTACGAGCAGTACTTC

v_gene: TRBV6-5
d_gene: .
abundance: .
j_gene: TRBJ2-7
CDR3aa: CASRFDSRSSYEQYF
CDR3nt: TGTGCCAGCAGGTTCGACAGCCGCAGCTCCTACGAGCAGTACTTC

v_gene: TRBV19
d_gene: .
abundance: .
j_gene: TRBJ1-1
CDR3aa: CASSIGVGTEAFF
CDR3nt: TGTGCCAGTAGTATAGGAGTGGGGACTGAAGCTTTCTTT

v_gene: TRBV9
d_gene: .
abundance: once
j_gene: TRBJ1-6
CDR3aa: CASSVGSSRTPLHF
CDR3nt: TGTGCCAGCAGCGTAGGTTCCAGTAGGACACCCCTCCACTTT

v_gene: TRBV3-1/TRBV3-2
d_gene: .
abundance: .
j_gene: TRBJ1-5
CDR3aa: CASSTSPGREQPQHF
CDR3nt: TGTGCCAGCAGCACATCACCCGGGCGGGAGCAGCCCCAGCATTTT

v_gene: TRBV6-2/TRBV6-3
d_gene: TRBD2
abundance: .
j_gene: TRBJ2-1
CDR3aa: CASSYSTSGSGEQFF
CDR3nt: TGTGCCAGCAGTTATTCAACTAGCGGGAGCGGTGAGCAGTTCTTC

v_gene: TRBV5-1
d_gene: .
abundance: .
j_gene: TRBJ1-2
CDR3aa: CASTHESAVHGYTF
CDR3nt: TGCGCCAGCACCCACGAATCAGCGGTGCACGGCTACACCTTC

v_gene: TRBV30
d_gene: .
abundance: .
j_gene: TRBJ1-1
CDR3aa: CAWSLRGNTEAFF
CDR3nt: TGTGCCTGGAGTTTGAGGGGGAACACTGAAGCTTTCTTT

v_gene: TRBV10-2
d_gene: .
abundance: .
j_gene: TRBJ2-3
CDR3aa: CASSESTVDTQYF
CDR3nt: TGCGCCAGCAGTGAGTCGACCGTGGATACGCAGTATTTT

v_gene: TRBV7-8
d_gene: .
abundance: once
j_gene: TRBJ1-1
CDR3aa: CASSLIRGEAFF
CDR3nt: TGTGCCAGCAGCCTTATTCGTGGTGAAGCTTTCTTT

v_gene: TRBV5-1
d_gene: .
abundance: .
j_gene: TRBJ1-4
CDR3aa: CASSGGRTNEKLFF
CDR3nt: TGCGCCAGCAGCGGTGGGCGTACTAATGAAAAACTGTTTTTT

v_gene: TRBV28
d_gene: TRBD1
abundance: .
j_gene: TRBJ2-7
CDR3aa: CASTRQGVTTEPSLYEQYF
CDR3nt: TGTGCCAGTACGAGACAGGGGGTGACGACGGAACCTAGCCTTTACGAGCAGTACTTC

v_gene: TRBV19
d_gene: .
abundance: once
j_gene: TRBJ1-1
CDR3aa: CASCMGYTEAFF
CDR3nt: TGTGCCAGTTGCATGGGGTACACTGAAGCTTTCTTT

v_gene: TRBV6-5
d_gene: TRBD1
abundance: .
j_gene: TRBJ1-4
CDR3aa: CASTLTGNNEKLFF
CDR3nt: TGTGCCAGCACGCTGACAGGGAATAATGAAAAACTGTTTTTT

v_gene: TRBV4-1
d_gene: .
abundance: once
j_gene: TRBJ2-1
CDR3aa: CASSPNFLNEQFF
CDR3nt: TGCGCCAGCAGCCCGAACTTTCTGAATGAGCAGTTCTTC

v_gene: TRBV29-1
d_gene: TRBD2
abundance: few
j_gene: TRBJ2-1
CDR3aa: CSVPGRTSFNEQFF
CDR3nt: TGCAGCGTTCCCGGGAGGACTAGCTTTAATGAGCAGTTCTTC

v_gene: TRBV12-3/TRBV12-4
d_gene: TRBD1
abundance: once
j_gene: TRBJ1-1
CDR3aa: CASSLGQDSRAFF
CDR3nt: TGTGCCAGCAGTCTTGGACAGGACTCCCGGGCTTTCTTT

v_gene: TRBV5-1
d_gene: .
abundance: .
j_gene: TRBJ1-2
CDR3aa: CASSYGSWGSPGYTF
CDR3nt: TGCGCCAGCAGCTACGGCTCCTGGGGTTCCCCCGGCTACACCTTC

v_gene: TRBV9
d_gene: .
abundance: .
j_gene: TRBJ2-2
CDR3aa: CASSVLWARGTGELFF
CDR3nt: TGTGCCAGCAGCGTACTATGGGCGAGGGGAACCGGGGAGCTGTTTTTT

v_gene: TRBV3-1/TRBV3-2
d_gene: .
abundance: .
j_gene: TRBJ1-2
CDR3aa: CASSQVVGGEGYTF
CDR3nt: TGTGCCAGCAGCCAGGTCGTAGGGGGAGAGGGCTACACCTTC

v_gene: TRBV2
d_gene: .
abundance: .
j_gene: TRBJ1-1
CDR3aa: CASSREPTTEAFF
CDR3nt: TGTGCCAGCAGCCGGGAGCCGACCACTGAAGCTTTCTTT